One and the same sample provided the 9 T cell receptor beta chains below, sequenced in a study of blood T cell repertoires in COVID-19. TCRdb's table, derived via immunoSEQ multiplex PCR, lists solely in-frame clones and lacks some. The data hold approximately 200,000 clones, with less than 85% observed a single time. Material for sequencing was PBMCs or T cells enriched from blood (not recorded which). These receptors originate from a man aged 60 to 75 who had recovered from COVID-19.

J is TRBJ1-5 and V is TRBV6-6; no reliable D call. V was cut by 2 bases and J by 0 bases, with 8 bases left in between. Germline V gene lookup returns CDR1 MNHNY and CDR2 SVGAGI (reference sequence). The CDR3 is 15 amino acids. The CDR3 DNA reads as TGTGCCAGCAGTTACAACAGTCTTAGCAATCAGCCCCAGCATTTT. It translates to CASSYNSLSNQPQHF.

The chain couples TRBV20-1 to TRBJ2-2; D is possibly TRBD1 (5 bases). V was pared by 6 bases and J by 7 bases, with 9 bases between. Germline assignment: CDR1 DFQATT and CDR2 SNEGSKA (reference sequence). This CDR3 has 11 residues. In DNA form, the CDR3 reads TGCAGTGCGCAAGGGGTCGGGGAGCTGTTTTTT. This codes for CSAQGVGELFF.

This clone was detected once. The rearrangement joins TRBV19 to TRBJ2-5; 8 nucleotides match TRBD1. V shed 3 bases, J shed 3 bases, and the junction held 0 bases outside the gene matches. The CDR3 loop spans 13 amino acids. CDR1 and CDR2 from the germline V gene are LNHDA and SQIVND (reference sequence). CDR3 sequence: CASSMDREETQYF. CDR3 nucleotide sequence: TGTGCCAGTAGTATGGACAGGGAAGAGACCCAGTACTTC.

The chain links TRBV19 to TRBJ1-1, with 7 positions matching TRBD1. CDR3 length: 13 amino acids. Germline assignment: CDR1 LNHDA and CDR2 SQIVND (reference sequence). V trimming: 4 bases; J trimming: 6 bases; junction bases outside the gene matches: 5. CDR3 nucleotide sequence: TGTGCCAGTAGTAGACAGGGTAGGGCTGAAGCTTTCTTT. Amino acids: CASSRQGRAEAFF.

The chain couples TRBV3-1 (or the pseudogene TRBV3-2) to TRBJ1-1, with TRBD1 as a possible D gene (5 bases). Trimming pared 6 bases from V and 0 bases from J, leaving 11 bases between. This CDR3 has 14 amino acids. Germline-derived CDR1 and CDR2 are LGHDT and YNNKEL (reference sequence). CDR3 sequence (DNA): TGTGCCAGCAGTCCACAGGTACTGAACACTGAAGCTTTCTTT. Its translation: CASSPQVLNTEAFF.

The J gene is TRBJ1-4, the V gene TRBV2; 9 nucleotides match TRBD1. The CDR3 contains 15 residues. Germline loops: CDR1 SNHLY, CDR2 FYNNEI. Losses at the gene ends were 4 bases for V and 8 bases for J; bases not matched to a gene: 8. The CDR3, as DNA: TGTGCCAGCAGTGTTTTGGGACAGGGATACGAAAAACTGTTTTTT. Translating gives CASSVLGQGYEKLFF. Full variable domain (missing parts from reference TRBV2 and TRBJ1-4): EPEVTQTPSHQVTQMGQEVILRCVPISNHLYFYWYRQILGQKVEFLVSFYNNEISEKSEIFDDQFSVERPDGSNFTLKIRSTKLEDSAMYFCASSVLGQGYEKLFFGSGTQLSVL.

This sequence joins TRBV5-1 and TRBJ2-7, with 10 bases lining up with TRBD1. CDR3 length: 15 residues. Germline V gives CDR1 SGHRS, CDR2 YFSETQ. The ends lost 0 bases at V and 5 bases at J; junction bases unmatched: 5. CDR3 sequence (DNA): TGCGCCAGCAGCTTGGCAGGACAGGGGGTCCACGAGCAGTACTTC. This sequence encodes CASSLAGQGVHEQYF.

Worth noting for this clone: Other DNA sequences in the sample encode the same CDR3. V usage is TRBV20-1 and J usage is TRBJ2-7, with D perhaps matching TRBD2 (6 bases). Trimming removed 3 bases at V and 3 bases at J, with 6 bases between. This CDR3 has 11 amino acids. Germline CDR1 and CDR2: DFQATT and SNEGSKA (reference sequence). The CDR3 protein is CSARGGYEQYF. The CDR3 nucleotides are TGCAGTGCTAGGGGAGGCTACGAGCAGTACTTC.

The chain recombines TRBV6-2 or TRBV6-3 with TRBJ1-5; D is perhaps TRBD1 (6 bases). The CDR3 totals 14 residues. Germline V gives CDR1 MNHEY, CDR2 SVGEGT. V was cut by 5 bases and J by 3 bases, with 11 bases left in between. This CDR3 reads CASSNRDTNQPQHF. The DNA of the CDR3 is TGTGCCAGCAGTAACCGGGACACCAATCAGCCCCAGCATTTT.